This T cell receptor beta chain was identified in a study of OX40 agonist ivuxolimab in advanced cancers. Whole-study context: The patients received ivuxolimab by intravenous route every 2 weeks at 0.01 to 10 mg/kg.

This CDR3 is built from 14 residues. Trimming stripped 0 bases from V and 0 bases from J, with 6 bases between. Per the germline V gene, CDR1 is SGHNT and CDR2 is YYREEE (reference sequence). Measured with immunoSEQ multiplex PCR; TCRdb has only the in-frame clones, and not every one. The sample includes roughly 86,000 clones, roughly 92% of them seen just once. The specimen was CD4+ or CD8+ T cells sorted from blood, collected in a trial of the OX40 agonist ivuxolimab. The chain joins TRBV5-4 to TRBJ1-2; D might be TRBD1 (6 bases). The receptor was isolated from an adult with an advanced solid tumor such as melanoma, head and neck, liver or kidney cancer. Written as DNA, the CDR3 is TGTGCCAGCAGCTTGGGACAGGCTAACTATGGCTACACCTTC. Protein product: CASSLGQANYGYTF.